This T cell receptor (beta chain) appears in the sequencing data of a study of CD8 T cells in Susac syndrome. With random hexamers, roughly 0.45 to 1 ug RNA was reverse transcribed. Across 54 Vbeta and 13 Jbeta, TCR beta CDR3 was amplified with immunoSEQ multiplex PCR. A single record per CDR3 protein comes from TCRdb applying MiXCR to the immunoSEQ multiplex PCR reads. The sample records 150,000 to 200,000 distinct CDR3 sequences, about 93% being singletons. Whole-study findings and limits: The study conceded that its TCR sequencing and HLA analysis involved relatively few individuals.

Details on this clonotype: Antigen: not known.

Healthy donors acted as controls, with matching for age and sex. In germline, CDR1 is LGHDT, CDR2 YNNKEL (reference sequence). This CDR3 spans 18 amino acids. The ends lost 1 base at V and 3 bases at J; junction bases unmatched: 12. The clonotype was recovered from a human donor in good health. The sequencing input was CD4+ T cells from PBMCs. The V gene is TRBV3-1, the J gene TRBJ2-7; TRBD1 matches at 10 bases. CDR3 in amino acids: CASSQAGRDRGLLYEQYF. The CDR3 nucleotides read TGTGCCAGCAGCCAAGCCGGGCGGGACAGGGGTCTACTCTACGAGCAGTACTTC.